Here is one TCR beta chain with its context. This sample was included in a study of blood T cell repertoires in COVID-19. Here immunoSEQ multiplex PCR was the method, and the copy in TCRdb shows in-frame clones only, minus some. The repertoire holds over 250,000 clones, about 89% seen once, with around 10% in the top ten. The CDR3 is made up of 13 amino acids. The V gene lost 3 bases and the J gene lost 2 bases, with 7 bases spanning the gap. The V gene's germline CDR1 is SGHTA and CDR2 FQGTGA. Sequencing used PBMCs or T cells enriched from blood (not recorded which). The J gene is TRBJ1-1, the V gene TRBV7-3; D remains unclear. The receptor was isolated from a middle-aged man who had recovered from COVID-19. The CDR3 DNA is TGTGCCAGCAGCTTTACAGCCAACACTGAAGCTTTCTTT. It translates to CASSFTANTEAFF.